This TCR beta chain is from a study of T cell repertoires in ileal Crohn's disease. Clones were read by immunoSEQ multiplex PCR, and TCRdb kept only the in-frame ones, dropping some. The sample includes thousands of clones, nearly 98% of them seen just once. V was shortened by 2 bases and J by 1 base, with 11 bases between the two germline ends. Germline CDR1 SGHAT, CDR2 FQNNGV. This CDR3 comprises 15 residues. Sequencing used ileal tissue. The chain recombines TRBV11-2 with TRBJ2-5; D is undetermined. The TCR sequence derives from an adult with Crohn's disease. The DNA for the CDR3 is TGTGCCAGCAGCTTACCTTTCGGCGGCCAAGAGACCCAGTACTTC. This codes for CASSLPFGGQETQYF.